This is a list of T cell receptor beta chains from one sample in a study of T cell changes during pregnancy in multiple sclerosis. Sequenced by immunoSEQ multiplex PCR; TCRdb stores in-frame clones only, minus some. The sample comprises some 60,000 clones, roughly nine tenths of which are singletons, and approximately 0.8% rests with the top ten. The source was CD4+ T cells from peripheral blood mononuclear cells, collected in the first trimester of pregnancy. The receptors were sampled from a female donor with multiple sclerosis, enrolled in a pregnancy study. CDR3s include the opening cysteine and the closing phenylalanine or tryptophan.

TRBV5-8 | CASSFFRGQNTEAFF
TRBV5-4 | CASSSPSGGNEQFF
TRBV5-5 | CASSLRQGRGGNEQFF
TRBV5-4 | CASRPRLRQNSNQPQHF
TRBV9 | CASSEWTSGVTQYF
TRBV5-3 | CARSSGGPENCNQPQHF
TRBV2 | CASRRGANTGELFF
TRBV6-5 | CASRDGTATNEKLFF
TRBV19 | CASIGDRAQPQHF
TRBV7-2 | CASSLEGQASYEQYF
TRBV7-3 | CASSVQGQSYEQYF
TRBV5-5 | CASSRISTQITQYF
TRBV7-8 | CASSSPLRHGAWQFF
TRBV29-1 | CSVAKSGGQGAGANVLTF
TRBV11-3 | CASSASSYEQYF
TRBV30 | CAWSVMGQGIEKLFF
TRBV5-1 | CASSSPSPVGYEQYF
TRBV2 | CASSALTVQETQYF
TRBV18 | CATLGQGPEQYF
TRBV9 | CASSAIGGSAGNTIYF
TRBV30 | CAWRAGGLNTDTQYF
TRBV7-3 | CASSLRGGGQGVSGANVLTF
TRBV4-1 | CASSREAAGGYNEQFF
TRBV6-5 | CASSNRGRDYGYTF
TRBV5-1 | CASIRGGAEETQYF
TRBV29-1 | CSVVGPYEQYF
TRBV4-2 | CASSQGNLAGGNEQFF
TRBV2 | CASTDWALAQYF
TRBV29-1 | CSVDSGAAQYF
TRBV5-4 | CASSFSTGAVDEQFF
TRBV9 | CASNPSPGTGDGYTF
TRBV19 | CATAAGTYEQYF
TRBV6-1 | CASSGGLKETQYF
TRBV27 | CASSLFGDPTYEQYF
TRBV7-2 | CASSLQGQSNQPQHF
TRBV19 | CASSISVLLYGYTF
TRBV10-1 | CASSAPGQRFQETQYF
TRBV9 | CASSVWGTNEKLFF
TRBV6-1 | CASSARPGTGRGEQYF
TRBV25-1 | CASSDLGLEKNTGELFF
TRBV6-4 | CASSVDRGTEAFF
TRBV2 | CASLLAESTDTQYF
TRBV5-1 | CASSRVRGTYEQYF
TRBV4-3 | CASSQDQQASTDTQYF
TRBV7-6 | CASSFRRGGPYEQYF
TRBV6-6 | CASRYGDYEQYF